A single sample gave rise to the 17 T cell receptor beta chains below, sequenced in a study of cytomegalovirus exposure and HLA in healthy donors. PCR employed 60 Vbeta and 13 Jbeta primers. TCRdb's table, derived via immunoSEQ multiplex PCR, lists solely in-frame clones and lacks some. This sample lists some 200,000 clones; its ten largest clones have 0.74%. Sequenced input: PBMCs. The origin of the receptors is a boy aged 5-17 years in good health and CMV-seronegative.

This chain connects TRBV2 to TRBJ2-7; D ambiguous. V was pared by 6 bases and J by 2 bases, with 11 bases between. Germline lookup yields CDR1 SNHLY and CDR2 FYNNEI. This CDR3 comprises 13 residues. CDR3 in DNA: TGTGCCAGCAGGGGCTGGCAGACCTACGAGCAGTACTTC. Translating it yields CASRGWQTYEQYF.

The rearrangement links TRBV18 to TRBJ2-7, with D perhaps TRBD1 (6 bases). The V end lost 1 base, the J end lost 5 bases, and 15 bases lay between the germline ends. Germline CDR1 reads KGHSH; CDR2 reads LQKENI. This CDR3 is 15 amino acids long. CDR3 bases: TGTGCCAGCTCACCACTTAAATCTACAGGGAACGAGCAGTACTTC. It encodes CASSPLKSTGNEQYF. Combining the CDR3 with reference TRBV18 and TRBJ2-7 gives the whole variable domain NAGVMQNPRHLVRRRGQEARLRCSPMKGHSHVYWYRQLPEEGLKFMVYLQKENIIDESGMPKERFSAEFPKEGPSILRIQQVVRGDSAAYFCASSPLKSTGNEQYFGPGTRLTVT.

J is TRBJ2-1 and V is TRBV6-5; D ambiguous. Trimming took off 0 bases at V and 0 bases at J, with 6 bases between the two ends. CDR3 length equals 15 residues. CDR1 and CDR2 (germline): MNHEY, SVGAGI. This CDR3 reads CASSYSCSSYNEQFF. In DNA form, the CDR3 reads TGTGCCAGCAGTTACTCTTGTAGCTCCTACAATGAGCAGTTCTTC.

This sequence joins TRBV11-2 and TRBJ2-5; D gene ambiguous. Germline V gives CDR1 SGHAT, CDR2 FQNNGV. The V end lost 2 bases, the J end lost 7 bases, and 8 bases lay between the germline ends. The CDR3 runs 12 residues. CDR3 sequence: CASSLLSGTQYF. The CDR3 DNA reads TGTGCCAGCAGCTTACTTAGTGGGACCCAGTACTTC. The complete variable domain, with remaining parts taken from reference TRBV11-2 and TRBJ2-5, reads EAGVAQSPRYKIIEKRQSVAFWCNPISGHATLYWYQQILGQGPKLLIQFQNNGVVDDSQLPKDRFSAERLKGVDSTLKIQPAKLEDSAVYLCASSLLSGTQYFGPGTRLLVL.

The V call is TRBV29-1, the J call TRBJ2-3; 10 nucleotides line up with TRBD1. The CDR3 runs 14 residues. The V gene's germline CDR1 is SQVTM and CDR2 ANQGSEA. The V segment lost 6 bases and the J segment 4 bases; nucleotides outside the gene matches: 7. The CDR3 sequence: CSVGDRGEADTQYF. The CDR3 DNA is TGCAGCGTGGGGGACAGGGGTGAGGCAGATACGCAGTATTTT.

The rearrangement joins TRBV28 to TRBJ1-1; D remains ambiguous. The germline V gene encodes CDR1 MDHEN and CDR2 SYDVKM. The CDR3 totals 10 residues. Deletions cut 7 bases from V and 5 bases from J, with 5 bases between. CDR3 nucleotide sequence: TGTGCCAGCACGAGTACTGAAGCTTTCTTT. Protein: CASTSTEAFF.

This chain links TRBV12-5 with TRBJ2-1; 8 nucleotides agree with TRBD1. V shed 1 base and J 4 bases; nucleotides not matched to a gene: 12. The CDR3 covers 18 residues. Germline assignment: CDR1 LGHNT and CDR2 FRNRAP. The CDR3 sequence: CASGLGQGSSAVYNEQFF. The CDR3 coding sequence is TGTGCTAGTGGTTTGGGACAGGGGTCCTCAGCCGTATACAATGAGCAGTTCTTC.

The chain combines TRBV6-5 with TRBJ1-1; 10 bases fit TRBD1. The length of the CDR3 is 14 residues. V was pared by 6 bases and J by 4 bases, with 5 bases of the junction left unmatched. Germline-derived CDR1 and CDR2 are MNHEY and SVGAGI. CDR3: CASRRGQGTTEAFF. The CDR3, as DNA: TGTGCCAGCAGGAGGGGACAGGGGACCACTGAAGCTTTCTTT.

CDR3 coding DNA: TGTGCCAGCAGCCGCCTTGGGGGGGGAGATACGCAGTATTTT. Translation: CASSRLGGGDTQYF. The J gene is TRBJ2-3, the V gene TRBV11-2, with 7 positions matching TRBD2. This CDR3 has 14 amino acids. Germline CDR1 SGHAT, CDR2 FQNNGV. With 5 bases clipped from V and 5 bases from J, the junction kept 7 bases outside the gene matches. Complete variable domain (other parts from reference TRBV11-2 and TRBJ2-3): EAGVAQSPRYKIIEKRQSVAFWCNPISGHATLYWYQQILGQGPKLLIQFQNNGVVDDSQLPKDRFSAERLKGVDSTLKIQPAKLEDSAVYLCASSRLGGGDTQYFGPGTRLTVL.

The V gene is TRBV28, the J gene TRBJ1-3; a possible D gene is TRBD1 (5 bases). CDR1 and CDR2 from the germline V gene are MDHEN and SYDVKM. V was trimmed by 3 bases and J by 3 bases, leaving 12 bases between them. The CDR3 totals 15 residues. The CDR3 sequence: CASSLAGVNGNTIYF. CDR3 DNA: TGTGCCAGCAGTTTGGCGGGGGTTAATGGAAACACCATATATTTT.

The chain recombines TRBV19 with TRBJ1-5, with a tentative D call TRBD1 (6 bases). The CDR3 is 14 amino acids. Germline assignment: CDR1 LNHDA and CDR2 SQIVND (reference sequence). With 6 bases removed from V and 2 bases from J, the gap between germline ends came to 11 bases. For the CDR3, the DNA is TGTGCCAGTAGGGCCCCAGGGGGCAATCAGCCCCAGCATTTT. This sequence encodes CASRAPGGNQPQHF.

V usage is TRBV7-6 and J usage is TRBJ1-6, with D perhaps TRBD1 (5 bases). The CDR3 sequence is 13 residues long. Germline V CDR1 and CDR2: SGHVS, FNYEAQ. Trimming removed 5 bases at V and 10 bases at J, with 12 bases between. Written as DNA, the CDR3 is TGTGCCAGCAGCATAAACAGGAGCTCACCCCTCCACTTT. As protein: CASSINRSSPLHF.

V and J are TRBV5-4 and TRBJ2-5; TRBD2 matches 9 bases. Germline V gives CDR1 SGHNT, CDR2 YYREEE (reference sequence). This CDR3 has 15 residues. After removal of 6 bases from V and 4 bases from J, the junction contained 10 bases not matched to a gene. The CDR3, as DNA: TGTGCCAGCACGCCGCGGGGGGGCGTGTTAGAGACCCAGTACTTC. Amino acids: CASTPRGGVLETQYF.

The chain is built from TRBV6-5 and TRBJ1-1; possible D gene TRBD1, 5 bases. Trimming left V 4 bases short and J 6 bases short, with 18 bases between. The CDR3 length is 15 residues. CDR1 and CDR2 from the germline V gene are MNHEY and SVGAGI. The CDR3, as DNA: TGTGCCAGCAGTTCCCCTGGGGGGTCTTCGGCTGAAGCTTTCTTT. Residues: CASSSPGGSSAEAFF.

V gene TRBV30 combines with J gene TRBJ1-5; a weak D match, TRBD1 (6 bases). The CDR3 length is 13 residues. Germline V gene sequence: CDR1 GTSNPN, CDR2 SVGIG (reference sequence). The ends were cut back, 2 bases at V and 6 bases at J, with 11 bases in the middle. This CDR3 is CAWSTGPSQPQHF. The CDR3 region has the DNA TGTGCCTGGAGTACAGGGCCGTCTCAGCCCCAGCATTTT.

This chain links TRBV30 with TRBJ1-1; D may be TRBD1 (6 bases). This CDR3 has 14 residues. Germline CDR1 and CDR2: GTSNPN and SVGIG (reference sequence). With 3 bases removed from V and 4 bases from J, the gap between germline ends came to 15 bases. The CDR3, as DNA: TGTGCCTGGAGCCTCCGGGGGGGCGGCACTGAAGCTTTCTTT. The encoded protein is CAWSLRGGGTEAFF.

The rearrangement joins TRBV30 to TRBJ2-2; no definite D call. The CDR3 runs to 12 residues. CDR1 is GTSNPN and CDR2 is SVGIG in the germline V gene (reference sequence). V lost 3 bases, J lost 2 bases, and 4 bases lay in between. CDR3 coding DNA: TGTGCCTGGAGGGGCAACACCGGGGAGCTGTTTTTT. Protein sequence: CAWRGNTGELFF.